These T cell receptor beta chains were read from a single sample in a study of T cells after yellow fever vaccination. TCRdb reanalysed the 5' RACE reads using MiXCR and keeps one entry per CDR3 protein. The sample comprises some 320,000 distinct CDR3 sequences, roughly 3.9% of which are singletons, and around 25% rests with the top ten. The starting material was PBMCs, obtained 5 days after the yellow fever booster vaccination. Source of these receptors: a man in his late teens or twenties who received the YFV17D yellow fever vaccine. Both conserved end residues are part of each CDR3. A D gene is named only where the DNA matches it firmly. Part of the rows lack a size; the others show once, few, many or a class for expanded clones.

>TRBV5-1|many|-|TRBJ2-5
TGCGCCAGCAGCTTGTCCGACTCCAGACCCCAGTACTTC
CASSLSDSRPQYF
>TRBV9|-|-|TRBJ1-5
TGTGCCAGCAGCGTAGATGGTTTCAACTATCAGCCCCAGCATTTT
CASSVDGFNYQPQHF
>TRBV7-2|few|TRBD2|TRBJ2-2
TGTGCCAGCAGCCCGCTCACTAGCGGGGCGAACACCGGGGAGCTGTTTTTT
CASSPLTSGANTGELFF
>TRBV5-5|few|-|TRBJ2-5
TGTGCCAGCAGCTTGCGGGGGACGGTACAAGAGACCCAGTACTTC
CASSLRGTVQETQYF
>TRBV27|-|-|TRBJ2-5
TGTGCCAGCAGTTCCCTTGGCGCGAGGGAGACCCAGTACTTC
CASSSLGARETQYF
>TRBV3-1|many|TRBD1|TRBJ2-7
TGTGCCAGCAGCTACTGGACAGGATCCTACGAGCAGTACTTC
CASSYWTGSYEQYF
>TRBV2|few|TRBD1|TRBJ1-1
TGTGCCAGCAGCGGACAGGGTTTCTCGAACACTGAAGCTTTCTTT
CASSGQGFSNTEAFF
>TRBV20-1|many|-|TRBJ2-6
TGCAGTGCTAGACCGGGAGGGGCCAACGTCCTGACTTTC
CSARPGGANVLTF
>TRBV4-1|many|-|TRBJ2-3
TGCGCCAGCAGCCAAGACGCGGGGCCTACAGATACGCAGTATTTT
CASSQDAGPTDTQYF
>TRBV6-2/TRBV6-3|few|-|TRBJ2-5
TGTGCCAGCAGGAGGAACCTTGCTCAACGGGAGACCCAGTACTTC
CASRRNLAQRETQYF
>TRBV2|many|-|TRBJ1-1
TGTGCCAGCGAGGGTATCCCGAACACTGAAGCTTTCTTT
CASEGIPNTEAFF
>TRBV12-3/TRBV12-4|few|-|TRBJ2-7
TGTGCCAGCAGTTTTGTAACCATTAACTACGAGCAGTACTTC
CASSFVTINYEQYF
>TRBV4-3|few|TRBD1|TRBJ1-2
TGCGCCAGCAGCCAAGGAGGACAGGGGGCTGGTGGCTACACCTTC
CASSQGGQGAGGYTF
>TRBV12-3/TRBV12-4|-|-|TRBJ2-7
TGTGCCAGCAGTTTTGGAGGGCCCGAGCAGTACTTC
CASSFGGPEQYF
>TRBV12-3/TRBV12-4|many|TRBD1|TRBJ1-5
TGTGCCAGCAGGGGACCTCCCATGCGACAGGGGTATAGTAGCAATCAGCCCCAGCATTTT
CASRGPPMRQGYSSNQPQHF
>TRBV5-8|many|-|TRBJ2-7
TGTGCCAGCAGCTTGGGGGCGGGGACGGCCTACGAGCAGTACTTC
CASSLGAGTAYEQYF
>TRBV7-8|many|TRBD2|TRBJ2-5
TGTGCCAGCAGCTTATTGGGGGGGGTACTACAAGAGACCCAGTACTTC
CASSLLGGVLQETQYF
>TRBV24-1|few|-|TRBJ1-1
TGTGCCACCAGCACTTTTTATGGGGAAGCTTTCTTT
CATSTFYGEAFF
>TRBV5-1|-|TRBD1|TRBJ2-2
TGCGCCAGCAGCCCGGGACAGGGGCACACCGGGGAGCTGTTTTTT
CASSPGQGHTGELFF
>TRBV6-5|-|-|TRBJ1-1
TGTGCCAGCAGTCACTCCCGAGGTCTGAGTACTGAAGCTTTCTTT
CASSHSRGLSTEAFF
>TRBV20-1|-|-|TRBJ1-1
TGCAGTGCCCGACCGGCAGAGAACACTGAAGCTTTCTTT
CSARPAENTEAFF
>TRBV5-1|-|-|TRBJ2-2
TGCGCCAGCAGCAGGGGACAGAACACCGGGGAGCTGTTTTTT
CASSRGQNTGELFF
>TRBV11-1|few|TRBD1|TRBJ1-6
TGTGCCAGCAGCTTCGGACAGGGGGAATCACCCCTCCACTTT
CASSFGQGESPLHF
>TRBV4-2|-|-|TRBJ2-7
TGTGCCAGCAGCCAATCCACAGGGCCTACCTACGAGCAGTACTTC
CASSQSTGPTYEQYF
>TRBV3-1|-|TRBD2|TRBJ2-5
TGTGCCAGCAGCCAATTCAGCGGGGCCTGGGGGACCCAGTACTTC
CASSQFSGAWGTQYF
>TRBV5-5|many|TRBD1|TRBJ1-2
TGTGCCAGCAGCGGGGGACAGGCCGTCCCCGGCACCTTC
CASSGGQAVPGTF
>TRBV15|-|TRBD1|TRBJ1-2
TGTGCCACCAGGCCGGTGGGACAGTACGGGGGCTACACCTTC
CATRPVGQYGGYTF
>TRBV6-5|many|-|TRBJ2-3
TGTGCCAGCCGAAAGGCCGGAGATACGCAGTATTTT
CASRKAGDTQYF
>TRBV7-2|-|-|TRBJ1-2
TGTGCCAGCAGCTTAGACGAGAACTATGGCTACACCTTC
CASSLDENYGYTF
>TRBV15|few|TRBD2|TRBJ2-1
TGTGCCACCAGCAGACAACTCAGACTAGCGGGGGGGCCGGGCTACAATGAGCAGTTCTTC
CATSRQLRLAGGPGYNEQFF
>TRBV18|many|TRBD2|TRBJ2-1
TGTGCCAGCTCCCCCGGACTAGCGGGGGGGCCGGCGGATGAGCAGTTCTTC
CASSPGLAGGPADEQFF
>TRBV20-1|few|-|TRBJ2-3
TGCAGTGCTAGAGTTAAGACCCTCACGGATACGCAGTATTTT
CSARVKTLTDTQYF
>TRBV11-2|few|TRBD2|TRBJ2-5
TGTGCCAGCAGCTTGGTCCCTAGCGGGGGGGTGGCCCAGTACTTC
CASSLVPSGGVAQYF
>TRBV19|few|-|TRBJ2-3
TGTGCCAGTAGTATAGATCCAGGGGCAGATACGCAGTATTTT
CASSIDPGADTQYF
>TRBV12-3/TRBV12-4|few|-|TRBJ1-2
TGTGCCAGCAGTTACAGGGAGACTAACTATGGCTACACCTTC
CASSYRETNYGYTF
>TRBV28|few|-|TRBJ1-3
TGTGCCAGCAGTTTAGGGGGACTGGTAGGAAACACCATATATTTT
CASSLGGLVGNTIYF
>TRBV7-6|few|-|TRBJ2-2
TGTGCCAGCAGCTTAGTCAGACCACAGATCGGGGAGCTGTTTTTT
CASSLVRPQIGELFF
>TRBV7-9|-|TRBD2|TRBJ2-3
TGTGCCAGCAGCTTACGGGGGGTAGATACGCAGTATTTT
CASSLRGVDTQYF
>TRBV12-3/TRBV12-4|many|-|TRBJ1-6
TGTGCCAGCAGTTTTCGGGGGGGCCTCCTCCACTTT
CASSFRGGLLHF
>TRBV15|-|TRBD1|TRBJ2-7
TGTGCCACCAGCAGAGAGGGACAGACCTACGAGCAGTACTTC
CATSREGQTYEQYF
>TRBV19|many|TRBD1|TRBJ2-7
TGTGCCAGTAGTCTCCCGGGACAGAGGTACGAGCAGTACTTC
CASSLPGQRYEQYF
>TRBV27|many|TRBD2|TRBJ2-2
TGTGCCAGCAGTCCGGGACTAGTTGGAACCGGGGAGCTGTTTTTT
CASSPGLVGTGELFF
>TRBV7-9|few|-|TRBJ1-3
TGTGCCAGCAGCTTAGTGGACTCTGGAAACACCATATATTTT
CASSLVDSGNTIYF
>TRBV4-1|few|-|TRBJ1-1
TGCGCCAGCAGCCAAGTTGGAGCGAACACTGAAGCTTTCTTT
CASSQVGANTEAFF
>TRBV18|few|-|TRBJ2-7
TGTGCCAGCTCACCGTGGGGGGACGAGCAGTACTTC
CASSPWGDEQYF
>TRBV24-1|few|TRBD1|TRBJ2-2
TGTGCCACCAGTGATTTGACGGGACAGGGGATATGGAACACCGGGGAGCTGTTTTTT
CATSDLTGQGIWNTGELFF
>TRBV9|many|-|TRBJ2-3
TGTGCCAGCAGCGTACTAGCTAGGACAGATACGCAGTATTTT
CASSVLARTDTQYF
>TRBV7-9|many|-|TRBJ2-5
TGTGCCAGCAGCTTATCTGGGGCGTCGGAGACCCAGTACTTC
CASSLSGASETQYF